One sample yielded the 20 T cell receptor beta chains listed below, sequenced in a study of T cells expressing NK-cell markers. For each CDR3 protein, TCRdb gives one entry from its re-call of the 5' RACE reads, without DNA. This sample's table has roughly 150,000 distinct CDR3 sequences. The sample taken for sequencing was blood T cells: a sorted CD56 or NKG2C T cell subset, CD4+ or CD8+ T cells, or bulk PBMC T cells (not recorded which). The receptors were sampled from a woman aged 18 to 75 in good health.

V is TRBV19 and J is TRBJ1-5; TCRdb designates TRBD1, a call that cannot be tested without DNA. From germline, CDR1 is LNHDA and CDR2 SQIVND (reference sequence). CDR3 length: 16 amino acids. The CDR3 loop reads CASSIPGQGYNQPQHF.

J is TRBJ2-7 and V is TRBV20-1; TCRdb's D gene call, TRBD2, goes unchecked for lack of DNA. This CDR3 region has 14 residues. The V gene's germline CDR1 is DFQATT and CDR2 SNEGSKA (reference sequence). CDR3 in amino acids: CSARTGPHSYEQYF.

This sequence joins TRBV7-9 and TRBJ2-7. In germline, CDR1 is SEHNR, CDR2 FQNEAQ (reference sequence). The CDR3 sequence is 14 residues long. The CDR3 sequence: CASSLSSRDYEQYF. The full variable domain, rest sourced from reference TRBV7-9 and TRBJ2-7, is DTGVSQNPRHKITKRGQNVTFRCDPISEHNRLYWYRQTLGQGPEFLTYFQNEAQLEKSRLLSDRFSAERPKGSFSTLEIQRTEQGDSAMYLCASSLSSRDYEQYFGPGTRLTVT.

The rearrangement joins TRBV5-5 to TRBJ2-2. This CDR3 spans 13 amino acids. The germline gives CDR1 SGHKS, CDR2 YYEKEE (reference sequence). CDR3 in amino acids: CASSWDFYGELFF. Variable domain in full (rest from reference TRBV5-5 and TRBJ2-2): DAGVTQSPTHLIKTRGQQVTLRCSPISGHKSVSWYQQVLGQGPQFIFQYYEKEERGRGNFPDRFSARQFPNYSSELNVNALLLGDSALYLCASSWDFYGELFFGEGSRLTVL.

This CDR3 reads CAWSVPGQPQHF. The chain joins TRBV30 to TRBJ1-5. Germline V gene data show CDR1 as GTSNPN and CDR2 as SVGIG (reference sequence). CDR3 size: 12 residues. Drawing the rest from reference TRBV30 and TRBJ1-5, the complete variable domain is SQTIHQWPATLVQPVGSPLSLECTVEGTSNPNLYWYRQAAGRGLQLLFYSVGIGQISSEVPQNLSASRPQDRQFILSSKKLLLSDSGFYLCAWSVPGQPQHFGDGTRLSIL.

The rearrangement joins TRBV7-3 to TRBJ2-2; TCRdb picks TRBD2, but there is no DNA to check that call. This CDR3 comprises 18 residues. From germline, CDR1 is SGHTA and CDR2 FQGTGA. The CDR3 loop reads CASSPRTSGGGNTGELFF.

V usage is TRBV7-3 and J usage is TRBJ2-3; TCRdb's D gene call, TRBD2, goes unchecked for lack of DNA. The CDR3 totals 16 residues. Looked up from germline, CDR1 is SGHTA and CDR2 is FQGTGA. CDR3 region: CASSPLSGRASYTQYF.

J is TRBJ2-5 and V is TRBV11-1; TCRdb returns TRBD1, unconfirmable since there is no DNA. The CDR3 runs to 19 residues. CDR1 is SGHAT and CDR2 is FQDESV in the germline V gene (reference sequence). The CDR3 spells CASSRVFNRGTQGEETQYF.

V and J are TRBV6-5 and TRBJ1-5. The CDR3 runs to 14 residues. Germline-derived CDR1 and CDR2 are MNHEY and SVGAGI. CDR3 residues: CASSYSISRQPQHF.

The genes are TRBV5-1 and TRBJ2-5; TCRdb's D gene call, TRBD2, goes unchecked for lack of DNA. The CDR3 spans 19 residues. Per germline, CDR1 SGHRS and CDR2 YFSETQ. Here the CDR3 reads CASSLRPGTLRYDPETQYF.

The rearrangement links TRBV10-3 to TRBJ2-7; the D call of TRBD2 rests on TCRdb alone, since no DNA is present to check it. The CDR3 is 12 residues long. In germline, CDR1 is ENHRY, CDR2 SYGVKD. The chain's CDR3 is CAIGPSVGEQYF.

The CDR3 protein is CASSDSRKTNEKLFF. The chain couples TRBV2 to TRBJ1-4. This CDR3 is 15 amino acids long. Germline loops: CDR1 SNHLY, CDR2 FYNNEI.

This CDR3 reads CASSRSSFSYEQYF. This chain connects TRBV12-3 or TRBV12-4 to TRBJ2-7. There are 14 residues in the CDR3.

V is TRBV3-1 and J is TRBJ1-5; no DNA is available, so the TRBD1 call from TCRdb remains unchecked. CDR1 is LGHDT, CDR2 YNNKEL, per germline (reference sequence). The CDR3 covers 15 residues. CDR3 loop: CASSQGWGGDQPQHF.

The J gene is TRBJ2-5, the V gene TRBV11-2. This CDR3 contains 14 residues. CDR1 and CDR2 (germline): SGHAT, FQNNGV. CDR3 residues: CASSLDRLSETQYF.

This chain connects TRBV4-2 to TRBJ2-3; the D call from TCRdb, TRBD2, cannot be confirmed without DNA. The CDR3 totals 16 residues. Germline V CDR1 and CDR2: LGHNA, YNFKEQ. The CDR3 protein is CASSQAGGRALDTQYF.

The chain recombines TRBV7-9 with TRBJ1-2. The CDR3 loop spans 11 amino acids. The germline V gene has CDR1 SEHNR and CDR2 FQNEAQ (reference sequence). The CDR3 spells CASGESYGYTF.

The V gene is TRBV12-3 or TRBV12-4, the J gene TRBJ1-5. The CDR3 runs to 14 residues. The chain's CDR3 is CASSHSNSNQPQHF.

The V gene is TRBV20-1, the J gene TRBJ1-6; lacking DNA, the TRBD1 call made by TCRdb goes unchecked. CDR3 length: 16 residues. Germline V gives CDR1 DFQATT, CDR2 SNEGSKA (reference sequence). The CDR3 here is CSANNPRQGFNSPLHF.

This chain's CDR3 is CASSLTSPGLAGRTDTQYF. The chain joins TRBV6-1 to TRBJ2-3; lacking DNA, the TRBD2 call made by TCRdb goes unchecked. There are 19 residues in the CDR3. Germline CDR1 is MNHNS and CDR2 is SASEGT.